This T cell receptor beta chain was profiled in a study of human T cells and chemical hapten exposure. The time point here: pre-sensitization, week 0. The treatment here: therapeutic diphenylcyclopropenone sensitization with weekly scalp DPC. TCRdb re-called the RACE reads with MiXCR, one entry per CDR3 protein. The data show about 92,000 distinct CDR3 sequences, 9.6% seen once. General study results and limits: The formation of large CDR3 similarity clusters by expanded TCRs significantly exceeded that of controls. There was a positive correlation between PT1 expanded TCR counts and patch test score. Donors were affected by alopecia, so their immune reaction might vary from that of healthy individuals. TCRs exceeding 1 in 1000 frequency stayed unchanged with DPC sensitization.

This clonotype was seen repeatedly, ten times or more. Its antigen is as yet unknown. The input for sequencing was whole blood, taken in connection with sensitization to the hapten diphenylcyclopropenone (DPC). The clonotype comes from a woman between 40 and 55 years old with alopecia areata. Some clones in this sample may be carry-over from other donors' samples.

The CDR3 DNA reads as TGTGCCATCAGTGAGAGACTAGCGAGGGAAAACATTCAGTACTTC. Residues: CAISERLARENIQYF. The J gene is TRBJ2-4, the V gene TRBV10-3; 8 bases agree with TRBD2. Germline values: CDR1 ENHRY, CDR2 SYGVKD. V gave up 2 bases and J gave up 5 bases; unmatched junction bases: 5. The CDR3 runs to 15 residues.